This T cell receptor (beta chain) was retrieved from a study of CD8 T cells in Susac syndrome. Whole-study results and caveats: As the study acknowledged, the number of individuals in its TCR sequencing and HLA analysis was relatively small.

The RNA input was roughly 0.45 to 1 ug, and it was reverse transcribed with random hexamers. TCRdb called the immunoSEQ multiplex PCR reads again in MiXCR, with one record for every CDR3 protein. The sample lists fewer than 250,000 distinct CDR3 sequences; approximately 93% were seen once. On this clonotype: Its matching antigen is unknown.

Purification of the CD8+ and CD4+ T cells relied on negative isolation, and TEMRA cells underwent FACS enrichment. The TCR sequence derives from a human donor in good health. The sample comprised CD4+ T cells from PBMCs.

DNA of the CDR3: TGTGCCAGCAGCCCCCGATCCGGGGAGCTGTTTTTT. This encodes CASSPRSGELFF. This sequence joins TRBV28 and TRBJ2-2; D is uncertain. Germline V gene sequence: CDR1 MDHEN, CDR2 SYDVKM. Trimming removed 6 bases at V and 6 bases at J, with 8 bases between. This CDR3 contains 12 residues.